The 26 T cell receptor beta chains listed next were all sequenced from one sample in a study of OX40 agonist ivuxolimab in advanced cancers. The data were produced by immunoSEQ multiplex PCR, yet TCRdb's version contains in-frame clones alone and is incomplete. Of fewer than 75,000 clones listed, roughly nine tenths are singletons. The material sequenced was CD4+ or CD8+ T cells sorted from blood, taken in a trial of the OX40 agonist ivuxolimab. The receptors were gathered from an adult with an advanced solid tumor such as melanoma, head and neck, liver or kidney cancer.

The rearrangement joins TRBV5-6 to TRBJ1-2; D not certain. Per the germline V gene, CDR1 is SGHDT and CDR2 is YYEEEE. The CDR3 sequence is 13 residues long. The V end was cut by 2 bases, the J end by 7 bases, with 12 bases between. CDR3 in DNA: TGTGCCAGCAGCTTTTGGCAGCAGATTGGCTACACCTTC. Encoded protein: CASSFWQQIGYTF.

This sequence joins TRBV30 and TRBJ1-5; D is uncertain. Per the germline V gene, CDR1 is GTSNPN and CDR2 is SVGIG (reference sequence). This CDR3 region has 15 residues. V lost 0 bases to trimming and J lost 2 bases, with 11 bases between them. CDR3 DNA sequence: TGTGCCTGGAGTGTTCTCGAGAGAGGCAATCAGCCCCAGCATTTT. Translated: CAWSVLERGNQPQHF.

The chain employs TRBV15 and TRBJ2-5; D tentatively reads TRBD1 or TRBD2 (6 bases each). Germline loops: CDR1 LNHNV, CDR2 YYDKDF (reference sequence). V was pared by 1 base and J by 1 base, with 13 bases between. The CDR3 sequence is 16 residues long. The CDR3 DNA sequence: TGTGCCACCAGCAGAGCGTACGGGGGCCCCCAAGAGACCCAGTACTTC. Encoded protein: CATSRAYGGPQETQYF.

This chain connects TRBV5-1 to TRBJ2-2; D is possibly TRBD1 (7 bases). The CDR3 runs 16 residues. In germline, CDR1 is SGHRS, CDR2 YFSETQ. The V end was cut by 1 base, the J end by 4 bases, with 14 bases between. The CDR3 spells CASSLQGQGGTGELFF. The CDR3 region has the DNA TGCGCCAGCAGCTTGCAGGGTCAGGGGGGCACCGGGGAGCTGTTTTTT.

CDR3 residues: CASRGEGSRTF. CDR3 coding DNA: TGCGCCAGCAGAGGAGAGGGGTCTCGCACCTTC. The J gene is TRBJ1-2, the V gene TRBV5-1; D is perhaps TRBD1 (5 bases). CDR3 length: 11 residues. Germline lookup yields CDR1 SGHRS and CDR2 YFSETQ. Trimming cost V 5 bases and J 13 bases, with 15 bases left between them.

V gene TRBV5-1 combines with J gene TRBJ2-3; no clear D gene. Per the germline V gene, CDR1 is SGHRS and CDR2 is YFSETQ. The CDR3 has 14 amino acids. V gave up 5 bases and J gave up 6 bases, with 16 bases separating them. The CDR3 region is CASSTNAPSDTQYF. CDR3 DNA sequence: TGCGCCAGCAGTACTAACGCGCCCAGCGATACGCAGTATTTT. Complete variable domain (other parts from reference TRBV5-1 and TRBJ2-3): KAGVTQTPRYLIKTRGQQVTLSCSPISGHRSVSWYQQTPGQGLQFLFEYFSETQRNKGNFPGRFSGRQFSNSRSEMNVSTLELGDSALYLCASSTNAPSDTQYFGPGTRLTVL.

This chain connects TRBV18 to TRBJ2-7; D unresolved. The CDR3 totals 13 residues. Between the trimmed V and J ends, which lost 4 bases and 2 bases, there was a span of 9 bases. Germline CDR1 is KGHSH and CDR2 is LQKENI. Here the CDR3 DNA reads TGTGCCAGCTCACTACGCGTCGCCTACGAGCAGTACTTC. It encodes CASSLRVAYEQYF.

The genes are TRBV2 and TRBJ1-2, with D unresolved. CDR3 length equals 13 residues. V was pared by 2 bases and J by 4 bases, with 8 bases between. Germline V CDR1 and CDR2: SNHLY, FYNNEI. In DNA form, the CDR3 reads TGTGCCAGCAGTGAATTAGACGTCTATGGCTACACCTTC. It specifies CASSELDVYGYTF.

This clone has a handful of counts. The J gene is TRBJ1-6, the V gene TRBV18; D uncertain. The germline V gene has CDR1 KGHSH and CDR2 LQKENI. V was pared by 0 bases and J by 8 bases, with 8 bases between. The CDR3 is 14 residues long. CDR3 in DNA: TGTGCCAGCTCACCACCCAGCGGGGATTCACCCCTCCACTTT. Protein product: CASSPPSGDSPLHF.

Only a few counts were recorded for this clone. The chain is built from TRBV5-1 and TRBJ1-1, with D possibly matching TRBD1 (5 bases). The V end lost 4 bases, the J end lost 3 bases, and 10 bases lay between the germline ends. The CDR3 spans 13 residues. Per the germline V gene, CDR1 is SGHRS and CDR2 is YFSETQ. CDR3: CASSQQVDTEAFF. Written as DNA, the CDR3 is TGCGCCAGCAGCCAACAGGTGGACACTGAAGCTTTCTTT. Filled out from reference TRBV5-1 and TRBJ1-1, the complete variable domain reads KAGVTQTPRYLIKTRGQQVTLSCSPISGHRSVSWYQQTPGQGLQFLFEYFSETQRNKGNFPGRFSGRQFSNSRSEMNVSTLELGDSALYLCASSQQVDTEAFFGQGTRLTVV.

The chain is built from TRBV2 and TRBJ2-3, with TRBD2 as a possible D gene (6 bases). The ends were cut back, 6 bases at V and 7 bases at J, with 17 bases in the middle. The CDR3 is 14 residues long. Germline V gives CDR1 SNHLY, CDR2 FYNNEI. The chain's CDR3 is CASSKSGGLYTQYF. In DNA, the CDR3 is TGTGCCAGCAGCAAGTCCGGGGGACTTTATACGCAGTATTTT.

This clone has more than one count but fewer than ten. CDR3: CASSYNSNINEQYF. The CDR3, as DNA: TGTGCCAGCAGTTATAACAGCAACATCAACGAGCAGTACTTC. The rearrangement links TRBV5-4 to TRBJ2-7; D not certain. V was clipped by 5 bases and J by 5 bases, with 17 bases between them. Germline assignment: CDR1 SGHNT and CDR2 YYREEE (reference sequence). The CDR3 covers 14 residues.

V gene TRBV11-1 combines with J gene TRBJ2-3; TRBD2 matches 14 bases. The CDR3 totals 19 residues. The J segment lost 4 bases and the V segment lost 5 bases, leaving 14 bases of the junction unmatched. Germline V gives CDR1 SGHAT, CDR2 FQDESV (reference sequence). CDR3 DNA sequence: TGTGCCAGCAGCCCAGGGACTAGCGGGAGTTATCTCGCGGCAGATACGCAGTATTTT. It is translated as CASSPGTSGSYLAADTQYF.

The chain employs TRBV6-1 and TRBJ2-7, with D perhaps TRBD2 (6 bases). This CDR3 region has 13 residues. V lost 5 bases and J lost 2, with 10 bases in between. Per the germline V gene, CDR1 is MNHNS and CDR2 is SASEGT. CDR3 sequence (DNA): TGTGCCAGCAGTAACACGGGGGCCTACGAGCAGTACTTC. Translating gives CASSNTGAYEQYF.

The chain employs TRBV9 and TRBJ2-1; D remains unclear. CDR3 length: 15 residues. Between the trimmed V and J ends, which lost 0 bases and 0 bases, there was a span of 7 bases. The germline V gene encodes CDR1 SGDLS and CDR2 YYNGEE. CDR3 DNA: TGTGCCAGCAGCGTAGCGTGGTACTCCTACAATGAGCAGTTCTTC. Amino acid sequence: CASSVAWYSYNEQFF.

The chain links TRBV6-1 to TRBJ1-2; no reliable D call. The CDR3 is 12 residues long. The V end was cut by 7 bases, the J end by 4 bases, with 10 bases between. The germline V gene encodes CDR1 MNHNS and CDR2 SASEGT. This CDR3 is CASKALGYGYTF. In nucleotides, the CDR3 is TGTGCCAGCAAGGCGCTAGGCTATGGCTACACCTTC.

The chain joins TRBV29-1 to TRBJ1-1, with no clear D. Trimming took 5 bases from V and 0 from J, leaving 7 bases between them. The CDR3 totals 12 residues. CDR1 and CDR2 from the germline V gene are SQVTM and ANQGSEA. CDR3 nucleotides: TGCAGCGTTCGGGGATTGAACACTGAAGCTTTCTTT. Residues: CSVRGLNTEAFF.

The chain employs TRBV18 and TRBJ2-7; D is possibly TRBD2 (6 bases). Germline CDR1 and CDR2: KGHSH and LQKENI. This CDR3 is 15 amino acids long. Trimming left V 3 bases short and J 4 bases short, with 16 bases between. CDR3 bases: TGTGCCAGCTCACCTGGGGGGATTTACCTTTACGAGCAGTACTTC. This sequence encodes CASSPGGIYLYEQYF.

This chain joins TRBV7-9 and TRBJ2-3; 8 nucleotides line up with TRBD1. After removal of 5 bases from V and 4 bases from J, the junction contained 5 bases not matched to a gene. Germline V gives CDR1 SEHNR, CDR2 FQNEAQ (reference sequence). The CDR3 extends over 14 amino acids. In nucleotides, the CDR3 is TGTGCCAGCAGCCCCGGACAGGGAGCAGATACGCAGTATTTT. Its translation is CASSPGQGADTQYF.

The chain links TRBV5-1 to TRBJ2-5; tentatively, D is TRBD1 or TRBD2 (5 bases each). The germline gives CDR1 SGHRS, CDR2 YFSETQ. The CDR3 runs to 14 residues. The V gene lost 4 bases and the J gene lost 14 bases, with 24 bases spanning the gap. As DNA, the CDR3 is TGCGCCAGCAGCCGCATCTTGGGGGACCCGAGGGGATACTTC. Its protein product is CASSRILGDPRGYF.

This clone came up a few times. The chain employs TRBV21-1 and TRBJ1-3; no check of the table's D call, TRBD1, against the DNA was made. TRBV21-1 is marked as a pseudogene. The CDR3 length is 16 residues. Here the CDR3 DNA reads TGTGCCAGCAGCCCTCAGCAAGGGGGTTCTGGAAACACCATATATTTT. It encodes CASSPQQGGSGNTIYF.

The V call is TRBV9, the J call TRBJ1-1; D call uncertain. V was pared by 4 bases and J by 1 base, with 11 bases between. CDR3 length: 14 amino acids. The germline CDR1 and CDR2 sequences are SGDLS and YYNGEE. CDR3 loop: CASSPQLGNTEAFF. Written as DNA, the CDR3 is TGTGCCAGCAGCCCCCAACTGGGGAACACTGAAGCTTTCTTT.

V gene TRBV10-1 combines with J gene TRBJ1-3; D is unresolved. This CDR3 has 17 residues. V shed 6 bases and J shed 0 bases, with 18 bases lying between them. Germline V gene data show CDR1 as WNHNN and CDR2 as SYGVQD (reference sequence). The CDR3 DNA reads as TGCGCCAGCAGAAAACATCCGGGCCCATTCTCTGGAAACACCATATATTTT. Protein product: CASRKHPGPFSGNTIYF.

V usage is TRBV5-1 and J usage is TRBJ2-2, with D possibly TRBD1 on 5 matching bases. V lost 3 bases, J lost 8 bases, and 5 bases lay in between. This CDR3 comprises 11 residues. Germline V gene lookup returns CDR1 SGHRS and CDR2 YFSETQ. The CDR3 nucleotides read TGCGCCAGCAGCTCAGGGGGGGAGCTGTTTTTT. It specifies CASSSGGELFF.

This clone was recorded a few times. The chain carries TRBV6-6 and TRBJ1-5; D unclear. Germline values: CDR1 MNHNY, CDR2 SVGAGI (reference sequence). Trimming shortened V by 0 bases and J by 5 bases, and 14 bases separated the two germline ends. The CDR3 runs 16 residues. The CDR3 region is CASSYSEASRHQPQHF. The CDR3 nucleotides are TGTGCCAGCAGTTACTCGGAGGCGTCAAGACATCAGCCCCAGCATTTT.

The rearrangement joins TRBV7-6 to TRBJ2-1, with 11 nucleotides matching TRBD2. In germline, CDR1 is SGHVS, CDR2 FNYEAQ. Germline trimming cut 5 bases from V and 9 bases from J; bases unmatched to any gene: 9. The CDR3 contains 15 residues. CDR3 region: CASSPRSGRAGEQFF. The CDR3 coding sequence is TGTGCCAGCAGCCCTCGTAGCGGGAGGGCAGGTGAGCAGTTCTTC.